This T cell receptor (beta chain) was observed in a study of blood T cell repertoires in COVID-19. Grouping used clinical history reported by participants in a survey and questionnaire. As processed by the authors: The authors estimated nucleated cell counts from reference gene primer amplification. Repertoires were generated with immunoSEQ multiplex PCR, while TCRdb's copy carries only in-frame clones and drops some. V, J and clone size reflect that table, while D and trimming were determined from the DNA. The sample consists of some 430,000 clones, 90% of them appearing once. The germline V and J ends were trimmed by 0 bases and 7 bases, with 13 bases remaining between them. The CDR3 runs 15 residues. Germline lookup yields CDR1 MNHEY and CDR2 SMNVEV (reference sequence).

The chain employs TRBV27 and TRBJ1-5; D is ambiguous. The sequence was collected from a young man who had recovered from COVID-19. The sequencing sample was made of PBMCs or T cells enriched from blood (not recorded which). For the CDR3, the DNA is TGTGCCAGCAGTTTATCGTATCGAGGATCCCAGCCCCAGCATTTT. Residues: CASSLSYRGSQPQHF.